The rows below give T cell receptor beta chains drawn from one sample of a study of blood T cell repertoires in COVID-19. Only in-frame clones appear in the TCRdb table, and some are missing; sequencing was by immunoSEQ multiplex PCR. Here the sample spans 45,000 to 70,000 clones, 85% to 90% being singletons. Sequencing was performed on peripheral blood. Receptors originate from a woman in her sixties with COVID-19, enrolled during active disease. CDR3s include the opening cysteine and the closing phenylalanine or tryptophan. The D gene is left open where the match is weak. Size values are once, few and many counts, or a class for expanded clones, and some rows have none.

d_gene,abundance,v_gene,len,j_gene,CDR3nt,CDR3aa
.,.,TRBV7-9,15,TRBJ2-2,TGTGCCAGCAGCTTAGTCACTCGGAACACCGGGGAGCTGTTTTTT,CASSLVTRNTGELFF
.,.,TRBV24-1,13,TRBJ2-1,TGTGCCACCAGTGATTTGGTTTCGTCAGGGGAGTTCTTC,CATSDLVSSGEFF
.,.,TRBV7-9,14,TRBJ1-3,TGTGCCAGCAGCTTACAGGGCTCTGGAAACACCATATATTTT,CASSLQGSGNTIYF
.,once,TRBV2,12,TRBJ1-4,TGTGCCAGCAAATCCGAGGGAGAAAAACTGTTTTTT,CASKSEGEKLFF
.,.,TRBV11-2,15,TRBJ2-7,TGTGCCAGCAGCTTAGATGCGGGAAGCTCCTACGAGCAGTACTTC,CASSLDAGSSYEQYF
.,.,TRBV7-2,14,TRBJ2-7,TGTGCCAGCAGCCAACCGACGGGAGCAAACGAGCAGTACTTC,CASSQPTGANEQYF
.,.,TRBV27,15,TRBJ1-5,TGTGCCAGCCGAGTACTTGGAGGAAGCAATCAGCCCCAGCATTTT,CASRVLGGSNQPQHF
TRBD2,.,TRBV6-6,15,TRBJ2-1,TGTGCCAGCAGTTACAAACTAGCGGGAAACAATGAGCAGTTCTTC,CASSYKLAGNNEQFF
.,.,TRBV5-1,15,TRBJ2-5,TGCGCCAGCAGCTTGTTGGCAGTCTACCAAGAGACCCAGTACTTC,CASSLLAVYQETQYF
.,.,TRBV6-5,13,TRBJ1-1,TGTGCCAGCAGTCGCCAGGGAATCACTGAAGCTTTCTTT,CASSRQGITEAFF
.,once,TRBV29-1,13,TRBJ2-7,TGCAGCGTTGCGCCTCAACTCAACTACGAGCAGTACTTC,CSVAPQLNYEQYF
.,once,TRBV9,14,TRBJ2-1,TGTGCCAGCAGCTTCAGGGTTTCCTACAATGAGCAGTTCTTC,CASSFRVSYNEQFF
.,.,TRBV10-3,16,TRBJ2-5,TGTGCCATCAGTGGTACCAGGACAGAGACCCAAGAGACCCAGTACTTC,CAISGTRTETQETQYF
.,.,TRBV10-2,14,TRBJ2-3,TGCGCCAGCAAGGGGACTTCTTACACAGATACGCAGTATTTT,CASKGTSYTDTQYF
.,.,TRBV10-3,14,TRBJ2-1,TGTGCCATCAGTGAGTCTCGAGCGGGCAATGAGCAGTTCTTC,CAISESRAGNEQFF
TRBD1,.,TRBV27,15,TRBJ2-5,TGTGCCAGCAGCCCTCGACAGGGAGTATCAGAGACCCAGTACTTC,CASSPRQGVSETQYF
TRBD1,.,TRBV11-2,16,TRBJ1-1,TGTGCCACCACAGCGTTCCAGGGGGCGTTAAACACTGAAGCTTTCTTT,CATTAFQGALNTEAFF
.,.,TRBV27,15,TRBJ2-2,TGTGCCAGCAGCCCCCGGCTAGCGAGCCCCGGGGAGCTGTTTTTT,CASSPRLASPGELFF
TRBD2,once,TRBV5-1,14,TRBJ2-1,TGCGCCAGCCGACTTGCGGGAGGGCCTCATGAGCAGTTCTTC,CASRLAGGPHEQFF
TRBD1,.,TRBV2,16,TRBJ1-4,TGTGCCAGCACTCGGACAGGGGGCGCGTGGGATGAAAAACTGTTTTTT,CASTRTGGAWDEKLFF
TRBD1,once,TRBV6-5,15,TRBJ2-3,TGTGCCAGCAGTAGAAGACAGGGGGCGAAAGATACGCAGTATTTT,CASSRRQGAKDTQYF
.,.,TRBV21-1,14,TRBJ2-3,TGTGCCAGCCGGGCTAGCGGAGTGACAGATACGCAGTATTTT,CASRASGVTDTQYF
TRBD2,.,TRBV6-4,14,TRBJ2-1,TGTGCCAGCAGTGTCACTAGCGGGAACAATGAGCAGTTCTTC,CASSVTSGNNEQFF
TRBD1,.,TRBV30,14,TRBJ1-5,TGTGCCTGGGGGAACGACAGGGTCAATCAGCCCCAGCATTTT,CAWGNDRVNQPQHF
TRBD1,.,TRBV27,16,TRBJ1-2,TGTGCCAGCACAAATCTGTGGGGACAGGGGAACTATGGCTACACCTTC,CASTNLWGQGNYGYTF
TRBD2,.,TRBV25-1,15,TRBJ2-7,TGTGCCAGCAGTGAATGGGGTAGCGGGAGTTCCGAGCAGTACTTC,CASSEWGSGSSEQYF